The rows below give T cell receptor beta chains drawn from one sample of a study of T-cell memory formation after mild COVID-19. TCRdb used MiXCR to reprocess the 5' RACE reads, holding one entry per CDR3 protein. The sample contains about 440,000 distinct CDR3 sequences, about 19% of which appear only once. Sequencing input: PBMCs or a T cell subset sorted from them (not recorded which). Receptors were obtained from an adult woman who had mild COVID-19 (a few samples of this study predate the infection). Cell type and time point are not known. CDR3s include the opening cysteine and the closing phenylalanine or tryptophan. Each record gives: clone size, J gene, D gene, V gene, CDR3 protein, CDR3 DNA. A D gene is named only where the DNA matches it firmly. Part of the rows lack a size; the others show once, few, many or a class for expanded clones.

>.|TRBJ2-3|.|TRBV7-2
CASRPTGTDTQYF
TGTGCCAGCAGGCCCACAGGGACAGATACGCAGTATTTT
>.|TRBJ2-1|.|TRBV29-1
CSVGGRLADNEQFF
TGCAGCGTTGGGGGGCGTCTAGCGGACAATGAGCAGTTCTTC
>.|TRBJ2-1|.|TRBV18
CASSPNSRQIYNEQFF
TGTGCCAGCTCACCTAATTCCCGACAGATCTACAATGAGCAGTTCTTC
>.|TRBJ2-4|.|TRBV2
CASTPGSNIQYF
TGTGCCAGCACGCCGGGCTCGAACATTCAGTACTTC
>few|TRBJ2-1|.|TRBV6-2/TRBV6-3
CASSDFSALLNEQFF
TGTGCCAGCAGTGACTTTAGCGCGCTGCTCAATGAGCAGTTCTTC
>many|TRBJ2-3|.|TRBV7-2
CASSLDGAAADTQYF
TGTGCCAGCAGCTTAGATGGAGCTGCGGCAGATACGCAGTATTTT
>.|TRBJ1-2|.|TRBV14
CASSQVSGGGYTF
TGTGCCAGCAGCCAAGTTTCAGGTGGTGGCTACACCTTC
>few|TRBJ2-7|.|TRBV24-1
CATSDMGNEQYF
TGTGCCACCAGTGATATGGGGAACGAGCAGTACTTC
>few|TRBJ2-3|.|TRBV20-1
CSATTGSSTDTQYF
TGCAGTGCTACTACAGGATCTAGCACAGATACGCAGTATTTT
>.|TRBJ2-7|.|TRBV18
CASSPQRTLRWSEQYF
TGTGCCAGCTCACCCCAAAGGACACTGCGGTGGAGCGAGCAGTACTTC
>few|TRBJ1-1|.|TRBV6-1
CASSESGRGGTEAFF
TGTGCCAGCAGTGAATCCGGCAGGGGTGGGACTGAAGCTTTCTTT
>.|TRBJ2-7|TRBD2|TRBV12-3/TRBV12-4
CASSQGLAAYEQYF
TGTGCCAGCAGTCAAGGACTAGCGGCCTACGAGCAGTACTTC